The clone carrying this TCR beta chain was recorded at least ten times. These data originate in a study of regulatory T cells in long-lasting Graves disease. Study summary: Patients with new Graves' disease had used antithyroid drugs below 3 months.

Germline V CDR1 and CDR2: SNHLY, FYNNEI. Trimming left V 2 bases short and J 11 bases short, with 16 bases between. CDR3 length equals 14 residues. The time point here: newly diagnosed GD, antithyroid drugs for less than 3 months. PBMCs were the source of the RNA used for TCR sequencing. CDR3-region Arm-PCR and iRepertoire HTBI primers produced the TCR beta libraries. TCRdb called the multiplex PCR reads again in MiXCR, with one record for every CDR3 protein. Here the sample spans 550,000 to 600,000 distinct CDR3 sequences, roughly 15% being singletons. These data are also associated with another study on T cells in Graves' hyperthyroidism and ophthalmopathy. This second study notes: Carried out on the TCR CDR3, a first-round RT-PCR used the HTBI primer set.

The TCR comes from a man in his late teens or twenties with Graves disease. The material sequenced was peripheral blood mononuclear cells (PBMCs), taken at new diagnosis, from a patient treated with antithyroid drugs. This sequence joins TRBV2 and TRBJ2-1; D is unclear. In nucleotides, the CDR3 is TGTGCCAGCAGTGAAAGTACGGGTGGATCAAAGCAGTTCTTC. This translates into CASSESTGGSKQFF.